This TCR beta chain was sequenced for a study of shared clonotypes between healthy human individuals (dated by TCRdb to 2020 to 2022). With regard to the full study: The cohort included three men and a couple of women between 18 and 49 years of age. To increase sequencing depth and limit assay-specific biases, TCR repertoire library preparation and sequencing were carried out by different laboratories using diverse techniques. Blood TCR repertoires of a handful of healthy adults were deeply sequenced to estimate repertoire size and the extent of clonotype sharing between individuals. Between about 0.85 and 8.9 billion PBMCs per donor were obtained by leukapheresis. For each donor, CD4 naive and CD4 memory were each given three plates, CD8 naive was given two plates, and CD8 memory was given one plate. On the study overall, not on this receptor specifically: Pairwise subsampling led to the expectation that sequencing depth would affect the degree of clonotype sharing among donors. Because the study included only a small number of donors, the genetic and exposure-history diversity represented was limited. Across a handful of donors, about 5.2% of naive CD4, 3% to 4% of naive CD8, about 2.3% of memory CD4, and approximately 0.42% of memory CD8 clonotypes were shared. Compared with non-shared clonotypes, the clonotypes found in all four sorted-subset donors had higher generation probabilities. Rarefaction of sorted-subset datasets indicated incomplete sequencing despite the large sequencing depth. Larger estimated clonotype richness was generally found for naive subsets than for memory subsets. Only blood was sampled, and tissue TCR repertoires likely differ from those in blood.

For the CD8 naive samples, CD45RO-negative cells were positively selected for CCR7, yielding a CD45RA+CCR7+ population from which TemRA cells were excluded. The donors were healthy, HIV-negative adults with no recently reported acute infections or vaccinations. Every donor was a Caucasian adult living in Nashville, Tennessee, USA. Blood was collected by leukapheresis, and PBMCs were isolated by Ficoll-Histopaque density gradient centrifugation and then cryopreserved in liquid nitrogen vapor phase. Purity and quantity of every magnetically sorted T cell population were checked by analytical flow cytometry. From each sorted fraction, genomic DNA was isolated and quantified by UV absorbance on a Nanodrop 2000c. Concerning this clone: Its antigen remains undetermined. No base quality information exists; no much larger clone differs at one position. Other DNA sequences in this sample translate to the same CDR3.

CDR1 and CDR2 are drawn from the germline V gene (reference sequence): MNHNY, SVGAGI. The CDR3, from cysteine to phenylalanine, totals 15 residues. Kept here is only the CDR3 DNA, which spans 45 bases and is read in frame from base 1. The V end loses 2 bases and the J end loses 0 bases, and a stretch of 8 bases separates them. Using the deep immunoSEQ assay, TCR CDR3 regions were amplified from genomic DNA by multiplex PCR. Genomic DNA extracted from each cell subset was distributed evenly over all wells of several immunoSEQ 96-well plates, and each plate served as one replicate. For sorted subsets, around 200 ng genomic DNA, equal to 25,000 to 35,000 T cell genomes, was loaded into each replicate PCR. Purified libraries were quantified with a Qubit 3.0 fluorometer, sized on a Bioanalyzer 2100, and re-quantified with the KAPA Library Quantification kit. A separate single-read 150-cycle Illumina NextSeq 550 flow cell was used to sequence each immunoSEQ 96-well plate. Processing in the source paper ran as follows. Because only junctional sequences without quality scores were contained in the immunoSEQ output, filtering matching that applied to full-length reads could not be performed. To assign V/J genes and CDR3, sequences were annotated against IMGT germline references using PyIR, a Python wrapper for IgBLAST v1.9. Reads with weak V/J assignments (E-value above 1e-6), missing CDR3, stop codons, out-of-frame junctions, or ambiguous translated residues were removed. V3J clonotypes were defined as sequences sharing the same inferred V gene, J gene, and CDR3 amino acid sequence. The percentage overlap between two repertoires was calculated by dividing the number of shared unique clonotypes by the size of the smaller repertoire. Repertoire richness was assessed with RTK rarefaction, the Chao1 estimator, and Recon v2.1 estimates of unobserved clonotypes. Generation probabilities for all TCRbeta clonotypes obtained by the gDNA method from a handful of donors were computed using OLGA. As stored in TCRdb, this immuneACCESS dataset retains in-frame rearrangements with V and J assigned. A fraction of the clones does not appear; measured against another copy, unresolved V genes explain less than half of the discrepancy, and the remainder lacks a known reason. V and J calls and clone size follow that table, whereas D and trimming were derived from the DNA. Recorded for this sample are about 1,900,000 clones; approximately 95% of them occurred a single time. In total, the top ten clones hold roughly 1% of the sample.

The sequenced sample consisted of naive CD8+ T cells sorted from blood. The cell subset or site label corresponds to: CD45RA+CCR7+. Recombination linked TRBV6-6 to TRBJ2-1; the D gene cannot be resolved reliably. This TCR was recovered from a man younger than 35 in good health. The CDR3 is CASSYRSSSYNEQFF. The DNA sequence reads TGTGCCAGCAGTTACCGATCGAGCTCCTACAATGAGCAGTTCTTC.